The clone carrying this TCR beta chain has a handful of counts. Sequencing was performed with immunoSEQ multiplex PCR; in TCRdb, only in-frame clones are kept and a portion is missing. In the table there are 550,000 to 800,000 clones, approximately 83% of which are singletons. This sample was included in a study of shared T cell receptors in the human thymus. Germline V gene data show CDR1 as SGHRS and CDR2 as YFSETQ. The CDR3 totals 16 residues. Trimming took off 0 bases at V and 2 bases at J, with 15 bases between the two ends. These same records also appear under a second study, on human thymus T cells. That source adds: It was healthy Finnish infants having corrective surgery for congenital heart defects who were the donors. Corrective cardiac surgery supplied the resected thymus tissue. Repertoires sampled from thymus and blood appeared biased in V and J gene usage. Related research has reported that thymic repertoires overlap highly among unrelated individuals.

The V gene is TRBV5-1, the J gene TRBJ2-7; no definite D call. The sequencing sample was made of thymocytes. This receptor was taken from a girl under three years old with a congenital heart defect. Here the CDR3 DNA reads TGCGCCAGCAGCTTGGCCCTTGACTCGGTGGCCTACGAGCAGTACTTC. It encodes CASSLALDSVAYEQYF.